A selection of T cell receptor beta chains follows, all from one sample in a study of technical replicates of blood from several donors. Sequenced by immunoSEQ multiplex PCR; TCRdb stores in-frame clones only, minus some. This sample has approximately 85,000 clones, with around 90% found just once. Sequenced input: T cells isolated from PBMCs. These receptors all stem from a human donor in good health. Both conserved end residues are part of each CDR3. The D gene is left open where the match is weak. The listing skips clone size in some rows; elsewhere it reads once, few, many or a size class.

>TRBD2|NA|TRBV5-1|TRBJ2-3
TGCGCCAGCAGCTTCGGACTAGCGGGGCCGGATACGCAGTATTTT
CASSFGLAGPDTQYF
>NA|NA|TRBV10-3|TRBJ2-7
TGTGCCATCAGTGAGCAGGGGCGGTACGAGCAGTACTTC
CAISEQGRYEQYF
>TRBD2|NA|TRBV5-5|TRBJ2-1
TGTGCCAGCAGCTCGCAAAGGGCGGGACTAGCGGACAATGAGCAGTTCTTC
CASSSQRAGLADNEQFF
>TRBD2|NA|TRBV4-2|TRBJ2-1
TGTGCCAGCAGCCAAGAAAACCCCGGGAGCGGGAGGGGCAATGAGCAGTTCTTC
CASSQENPGSGRGNEQFF
>NA|NA|TRBV2|TRBJ2-2
TGTGCCAGCAGTGATCGGGGTCCCTCCGGGGAGCTGTTTTTT
CASSDRGPSGELFF
>NA|NA|TRBV14|TRBJ1-1
TGTGCCAGCAGCCAAGCTCAAAGGGGTGAAGCTTTCTTT
CASSQAQRGEAFF
>TRBD1|few|TRBV19|TRBJ1-2
TGTGCCAGTAGTACGACAGGGACGGATGGCTACACCTTC
CASSTTGTDGYTF
>TRBD1|NA|TRBV6-6|TRBJ2-7
TGTGCCAGCAGTTACCGGGACAGGGGCGGGGACGAGCAGTACTTC
CASSYRDRGGDEQYF
>TRBD1|NA|TRBV6-1|TRBJ1-4
TGTGCCAGCAGTGCCTACCCGATCGGGACAGGGGATGAAAAACTGTTTTTT
CASSAYPIGTGDEKLFF
>TRBD1|NA|TRBV2|TRBJ2-2
TGTGCCAGCAGCAGGGACAGGGCCGGGGAGCTGTTTTTT
CASSRDRAGELFF
>NA|NA|TRBV7-2|TRBJ2-1
TGTGCCAGCAGCGTCAGCGGCAACACGGGGAATGAGCAGTTCTTC
CASSVSGNTGNEQFF
>TRBD1|NA|TRBV2|TRBJ2-7
TGTGCCACCCGGGACAGGGCCTACGAGCAGTACTTC
CATRDRAYEQYF
>TRBD1|NA|TRBV28|TRBJ1-1
TGTGCCAGCACGTGGGACAGGGGTCTCACTGAAGCTTTCTTT
CASTWDRGLTEAFF
>NA|NA|TRBV5-1|TRBJ1-2
TGCGCCAGCAGCTTGGGTCTCGGCTATGGCTACACCTTC
CASSLGLGYGYTF
>TRBD1|few|TRBV7-9|TRBJ1-1
TGTGCCAGCAGCTTGGGGGGACAGTACACTGAAGCTTTCTTT
CASSLGGQYTEAFF
>NA|NA|TRBV6-5|TRBJ1-2
TGTGCCAGCAGTTACACCCCAGAAGCGGGCAATGGCTACACCTTC
CASSYTPEAGNGYTF
>NA|NA|TRBV27|TRBJ2-7
TGTGCCAGCAGTTTAAAGGGGGGGACGGGTGTGCGGCAGTACTTC
CASSLKGGTGVRQYF
>TRBD2|NA|TRBV9|TRBJ2-6
TGTGCCAGCAGGGGGGTCAGGTCAGCTCGGACTAGCGGGCTTTGGGGGGCCAACGTCCTGACTTTC
CASRGVRSARTSGLWGANVLTF
>NA|NA|TRBV5-1|TRBJ1-1
TGCGCCAGCAGCTTGTTCGAGGCCAGCGGCACTGAAGCTTTCTTT
CASSLFEASGTEAFF
>TRBD1|NA|TRBV25-1|TRBJ1-1
TGTGCCAGCACCGCGAAGGGACAGGGTGAAGCTTTCTTT
CASTAKGQGEAFF
>TRBD2|NA|TRBV27|TRBJ2-3
TGTGCCAGCAGTTTAATTCTAGCGGCCAGCACAGATACGCAGTATTTT
CASSLILAASTDTQYF
>TRBD2|NA|TRBV4-2|TRBJ2-3
TGTGCCAGCAGCCAAGGGGGACTAGCGGGACTCACAGATACGCAGTATTTT
CASSQGGLAGLTDTQYF
>NA|NA|TRBV28|TRBJ2-2
TGTGCCAGCACCCCCGTTTTTGGGGGGACCGGGGAGCTGTTTTTT
CASTPVFGGTGELFF
>NA|once|TRBV28|TRBJ1-1
TGTGCCAGCAGTTTGTCTTTTACAGAAGCTTTCTTT
CASSLSFTEAFF
>NA|few|TRBV4-2|TRBJ2-1
TGTGCCAGCGCGCCGGGGGAAGGCTCCTACAATGAGCAGTTCTTC
CASAPGEGSYNEQFF
>TRBD2|NA|TRBV9|TRBJ2-3
TGTGCCAGCAGCCCCGGTTGGACTAGCCGCACAGATACGCAGTATTTT
CASSPGWTSRTDTQYF
>TRBD2|NA|TRBV28|TRBJ2-2
TGTGCCAGCAGTTATCCGGGACTAGCGGGAGGTAGGAAGGCCGGGGAGCTGTTTTTT
CASSYPGLAGGRKAGELFF
>TRBD1|NA|TRBV27|TRBJ1-2
TGTGCCAGCAGTTTAAGGACAGGGTTCGGCTACACCTTC
CASSLRTGFGYTF
>TRBD1|NA|TRBV6-1|TRBJ2-7
TGTGCCAGCAGTGAAACCGGGACAGGGAGGAACGAGCAGTACTTC
CASSETGTGRNEQYF
>TRBD1|NA|TRBV7-9|TRBJ2-1
TGTGCCAGCAGCTCCGGGCCAGGGGGTGACAATGAGCAGTTCTTC
CASSSGPGGDNEQFF
>NA|NA|TRBV6-6|TRBJ1-2
TGTGCCAGCAGTCTATCACCATGGACAGCTAACTATGGCTACACCTTC
CASSLSPWTANYGYTF
>NA|NA|TRBV30|TRBJ1-5
TGTGCCTGGAGTCGGACAGAGAATCAGCCCCAGCATTTT
CAWSRTENQPQHF
>TRBD1|NA|TRBV19|TRBJ1-1
TGTGCCAGTAGTAGGACAGGGACGAACACTGAAGCTTTCTTT
CASSRTGTNTEAFF
>NA|NA|TRBV20-1|TRBJ2-5
TGCAGTGCTGACAAGTGGGAGACCCAGTACTTC
CSADKWETQYF
>TRBD1|NA|TRBV5-6|TRBJ2-3
TGTGCCAGCAGCAAGGACAGGAACACAGATACGCAGTATTTT
CASSKDRNTDTQYF
>NA|once|TRBV5-1|TRBJ2-1
TGCGCCAGCAGCCCTCCCCAGGGGAACTCCTACAATGAGCAGTTCTTC
CASSPPQGNSYNEQFF
>NA|NA|TRBV30|TRBJ1-2
TGTGCCTGGAGGGGGGAGGGCCGCTATGGCTACACCTTC
CAWRGEGRYGYTF
>TRBD1|NA|TRBV18|TRBJ1-1
TGTGCCAGCTCAAAGAGGACAGGGGAGAACACTGAAGCTTTCTTT
CASSKRTGENTEAFF
>NA|NA|TRBV5-5|TRBJ1-2
TGTGCCAGCAGCTTGCAACAGGGCGAGAGGGGCTACACCTTC
CASSLQQGERGYTF
>NA|NA|TRBV18|TRBJ2-7
TGTGCCAGCTCATCGGAGTTAGAGTACAACTACGAGCAGTACTTC
CASSSELEYNYEQYF
>TRBD2|NA|TRBV6-1|TRBJ2-5
TGTGCCAGCAGTGAAGGGGCGTTAGCGGGAGGGCGTAGAGAGACCCAGTACTTC
CASSEGALAGGRRETQYF
>NA|once|TRBV4-1|TRBJ2-1
TGCGCCAGCAGCCTCGGAGGGTACAATGAGCAGTTCTTC
CASSLGGYNEQFF
>TRBD2|once|TRBV29-1|TRBJ2-5
TGCAGCGTTGACGGGGGGTTGGAAGAGACCCAGTACTTC
CSVDGGLEETQYF
>NA|NA|TRBV27|TRBJ1-2
TGTGCCAGCAGTCCCGCGGGGAACTATGGCTACACCTTC
CASSPAGNYGYTF
>TRBD1|NA|TRBV7-9|TRBJ1-5
TGTGCCAGCAGCTTCGCAGGGGGGAATCAGCCCCAGCATTTT
CASSFAGGNQPQHF
>TRBD2|NA|TRBV19|TRBJ2-3
TGTGCCAGTAGAAGGACTAGCGGGGGTATAGATACGCAGTATTTT
CASRRTSGGIDTQYF
>NA|NA|TRBV5-1|TRBJ1-1
TGCGCCAGCAGCTTGGTGCAGTCTGTAAACACTGAAGCTTTCTTT
CASSLVQSVNTEAFF
>TRBD2|NA|TRBV7-2|TRBJ2-3
TGTGCCAGCAGCTCCCCCACTAGCGCCTTCACAGATACGCAGTATTTT
CASSSPTSAFTDTQYF
>NA|NA|TRBV9|TRBJ1-1
TGTGCCAGCAGCACCGTAGCCCGGTTCCACACTGAAGCTTTCTTT
CASSTVARFHTEAFF
>NA|NA|TRBV19|TRBJ1-6
TGTGCCAGTAGTATAGGAGAGGAGAGCTCCTATAATTCACCCCTCCACTTT
CASSIGEESSYNSPLHF